The rows below give T cell receptor beta chains drawn from one sample of a study of blood T cell repertoires in COVID-19. Some clones are missing from TCRdb's copy, which holds only in-frame ones; the method was immunoSEQ multiplex PCR. The sample lists more than 300,000 clones, 88% seen once, with 1.5% to 2% in the top ten. Sequencing was done on a sample of peripheral blood. Receptors were obtained from a woman aged 30 to 39 with COVID-19, enrolled during active disease. The conserved cysteine and the conserved F or W are not part of the CDR3 here. Clone size appears in some rows only: once, few, many, or a class for an expanded clone.

V gene	J gene	CDR3 length	clone size	CDR3 protein
TRBV7-2	TRBJ1-4	13	.	ASSPFPTGNEKLF
TRBV2	TRBJ1-5	12	.	ASSGQYSNQPQH
TRBV10-3	TRBJ1-1	12	.	AIGTGRMNTEAF
TRBV5-1	TRBJ2-7	13	.	ASSVNRYPSYEQY
TRBV21-1	TRBJ2-2	13	once	ATAKRPWWSGELF
TRBV6-1	TRBJ1-2	15	.	ASSERTGGVWYYGYT
TRBV2	TRBJ1-1	13	.	ASSAWGQGNTEAF
TRBV19	TRBJ1-2	11	.	ASTRDRGYGYT
TRBV21-1	TRBJ2-7	11	.	ASDTRSLYEQY
TRBV6-2/TRBV6-3	TRBJ1-2	11	few	ASSSNEDYGYT
TRBV6-5	TRBJ2-2	11	.	ASSYGRAGELF
TRBV7-2	TRBJ1-3	13	.	ASSTRQGGGNTIY
TRBV5-1	TRBJ2-5	13	.	ASSLISGGGETQY
TRBV7-9	TRBJ2-3	13	.	ASTYSGALTDTQY
TRBV5-1	TRBJ2-5	13	.	ASSLGQGHRETQY
TRBV7-8	TRBJ2-1	9	.	ASSYRDRQF
TRBV6-5	TRBJ1-3	14	.	ASSYSAPSSGNTIY
TRBV7-2	TRBJ2-5	11	.	ASSFGSGETQY
TRBV19	TRBJ2-7	11	.	ASSRDTYYEQY
TRBV6-1	TRBJ1-2	13	.	ASSEAGRGTYGYT
TRBV12-5	TRBJ2-5	12	.	ASGSTGGEETQY
TRBV2	TRBJ2-3	13	once	ASSVTSGGTDTQY
TRBV28	TRBJ1-5	13	.	ASSYRGGSNQPQH
TRBV4-1	TRBJ1-1	13	.	ASSANRGGNTEAF
TRBV27	TRBJ2-2	13	.	ASSYAGLNTGELF
TRBV3-1/TRBV3-2	TRBJ1-2	11	.	ASSLTESYGYT
TRBV6-5	TRBJ1-5	12	.	ASSGTGGGQPQH
TRBV5-6	TRBJ1-5	11	.	ASSRGGGQPQH
TRBV29-1	TRBJ1-2	8	.	SVEPGGYT
TRBV11-2	TRBJ2-2	14	.	ASSYMGTARGRELF
TRBV6-2/TRBV6-3	TRBJ2-1	10	.	ASSDRPNEQF
TRBV6-5	TRBJ1-2	11	.	ASTPQGGVGYT
TRBV4-1	TRBJ1-4	14	.	ASSQPTDHRNEKLF
TRBV6-5	TRBJ1-6	13	.	ASSYSRGGSSPLH
TRBV10-3	TRBJ1-1	12	.	AISSLGAQAEAF
TRBV2	TRBJ2-4	13	.	ASSFDRVAKNIQY
TRBV4-2	TRBJ2-2	15	.	ASSQREGTSNTGELF
TRBV9	TRBJ2-3	12	.	ASSVAGSADTQY
TRBV13	TRBJ1-1	11	.	ASSYTGDTEAF
TRBV27	TRBJ1-5	12	.	ASSTGYSNQPQH
TRBV12-3/TRBV12-4	TRBJ1-5	10	.	ASSPGYQPQH
TRBV6-5	TRBJ1-6	12	few	ASSSQGGNSPLH
TRBV5-8	TRBJ2-2	11	.	ASRRRLTGELF
TRBV7-9	TRBJ1-2	15	.	ASSPTGTGFGSKGYT
TRBV5-1	TRBJ2-1	17	.	ASSPRTSGGAYSYNEQF
TRBV11-3	TRBJ1-1	11	.	ASREEENTEAF
TRBV2	TRBJ2-3	11	once	ASTAEENHTQY
TRBV27	TRBJ2-3	13	.	ASSYRLGGPDTQY
TRBV6-5	TRBJ1-4	11	once	ASSLPPLSTRI
TRBV5-1	TRBJ1-6	14	.	ASSLGAGFYNSPLH
TRBV18	TRBJ1-1	11	once	ASSPAARDKTF
TRBV12-2	TRBJ2-4	15	.	ASRLVGTRCSKNIQY